This entry is about one TCR beta chain. Its antigen is as yet unknown. This sample was taken from a study of STAT5B mutations in CD4+ large granular lymphocyte leukemia. Study outcomes and limitations: Higher CD4+ than CD8+ T-LGLL clonality might reflect small sample size.

Trimming stripped 4 bases from V and 0 bases from J, with 9 bases between. The CDR3 length is 14 residues. Germline CDR1 reads KGHSH; CDR2 reads LQKENI. Here immunoSEQ multiplex PCR was the method, and the copy in TCRdb shows in-frame clones only, minus some. Among nearly 45,000 clones listed, around 86% were seen once. Sequencing input: CD4+ T cells from blood buffy coats. The chain carries TRBV18 and TRBJ1-1, with a possible D match to TRBD1 (6 bases). This sequence originates from a human donor in good health. CDR3 bases: TGTGCCAGCTCACTCGGGACAATGAACACTGAAGCTTTCTTT. Amino acids: CASSLGTMNTEAFF.